Below are 5 T cell receptor beta chains sequenced from a single sample in a study of blood T cell repertoires in COVID-19. Data came from immunoSEQ multiplex PCR; TCRdb stores just in-frame clones and leaves some out. The profile shows a few hundred thousand clones, roughly 77% of them singletons. The sequenced sample was PBMCs or T cells enriched from blood (not recorded which). The receptor set was obtained from a man aged 35-49 years who had recovered from COVID-19.

This chain links TRBV18 with TRBJ1-1; 9 positions match TRBD1. The CDR3 loop spans 15 amino acids. The V segment lost 5 bases and the J segment 2 bases; nucleotides outside the gene matches: 6. CDR1 and CDR2 from the germline V gene are KGHSH and LQKENI. The chain's CDR3 is CASSNPTGGNTEAFF. CDR3 nucleotides: TGTGCCAGCTCAAACCCGACAGGGGGAAACACTGAAGCTTTCTTT.

V and J are TRBV5-4 and TRBJ2-1, with a tentative D call TRBD2 (5 bases). The germline gives CDR1 SGHNT, CDR2 YYREEE (reference sequence). Trimming removed 3 bases from V and 5 bases from J, with 21 bases in between. The CDR3 is 17 residues long. CDR3 protein: CASSSKPRGRSNNEQFF. In DNA form, the CDR3 reads TGTGCCAGCAGCTCTAAGCCCCGGGGTCGGTCCAACAATGAGCAGTTCTTC.

The chain is built from TRBV2 and TRBJ1-2; the D gene is possibly TRBD1 (6 bases). CDR3 length: 15 amino acids. V gave up 7 bases and J gave up 8 bases, with 23 bases separating them. Germline V CDR1 and CDR2: SNHLY, FYNNEI. The CDR3: CASTLGQLGLHGYTF. CDR3 coding DNA: TGTGCCAGCACTTTAGGACAGCTCGGGCTCCACGGCTACACCTTC.

V usage is TRBV27 and J usage is TRBJ2-1; 8 bases match TRBD2. Germline V gene data show CDR1 as MNHEY and CDR2 as SMNVEV (reference sequence). The V gene end was trimmed by 1 base and the J gene end by 4 bases; junction bases not matched to a gene: 3. This CDR3 spans 15 amino acids. CDR3 coding DNA: TGTGCCAGCAGTTTATTCGGGACTAGTTACAATGAGCAGTTCTTC. Protein: CASSLFGTSYNEQFF.

This clone was observed once. The chain is built from TRBV6-5 and TRBJ1-2, with D uncertain. Germline V gene data show CDR1 as MNHEY and CDR2 as SVGAGI. The V end was cut by 6 bases, the J end by 2 bases, with 13 bases between. The CDR3 loop spans 14 amino acids. The CDR3 DNA reads TGTGCCAGCAGCACCAGACTAGAAAACTATGGCTACACCTTC. It is translated as CASSTRLENYGYTF.